The 21 T cell receptor beta chains listed next were all sequenced from one sample in a study of T cells in Graves' hyperthyroidism and ophthalmopathy. The investigators amplified TCR beta CDR3 regions from RNA transcripts. HTBI primers were used for first-round RT-PCR of the TCR CDR3. TCRdb used MiXCR to reprocess the multiplex PCR reads, holding one entry per CDR3 protein. This sample yields some 700,000 distinct CDR3 sequences, of which about 18% are seen a single time; 15% to 18% belongs to the top ten. The sequenced material came from blood. These TCRs come from a man between 50 and 59 years old with Graves' hyperthyroidism.

This chain uses TRBV4-3 with TRBJ2-2; D gene ambiguous. Trimming took 0 bases from V and 8 from J, leaving 13 bases between them. Germline V gene sequence: CDR1 LGHNA, CDR2 YSLEER. The CDR3 has 15 amino acids. The CDR3 reads CASSQEAIGPGELFF. CDR3 bases: TGCGCCAGCAGCCAAGAGGCCATTGGGCCTGGGGAGCTGTTTTTT.

The chain couples TRBV19 to TRBJ2-1; D unresolved. The CDR3 loop spans 14 amino acids. Germline V lookup: CDR1 LNHDA, CDR2 SQIVND (reference sequence). Trimming removed 1 base at V and 8 bases at J, with 12 bases between. CDR3 nucleotide sequence: TGTGCCAGTAGTATAGGGGTAGGACGGGATGAGCAGTTCTTC. Its protein product is CASSIGVGRDEQFF.

The rearrangement joins TRBV19 to TRBJ2-7; perhaps D is TRBD1 or TRBD2 (6 bases each). Germline V lookup: CDR1 LNHDA, CDR2 SQIVND (reference sequence). CDR3 length: 18 amino acids. V dropped 6 bases and J dropped 6 bases, with 30 bases sitting between them. The CDR3 is CASSSLGARLPRRGEQYF. The CDR3 DNA follows: TGTGCCAGTAGCTCTCTGGGGGCTAGACTGCCCCGGAGGGGCGAGCAGTACTTC.

The sample holds many counts of this clonotype. The rearrangement links TRBV27 to TRBJ2-7; 10 nucleotides align to TRBD1. V gave up 6 bases and J gave up 5 bases; unmatched junction bases: 10. CDR3 length: 15 amino acids. CDR1 is MNHEY and CDR2 is SMNVEV in the germline V gene (reference sequence). The DNA of the CDR3 is TGTGCCAGCAGCCGACCGGGACAGGGGTTGAACGAGCAGTACTTC. Translated: CASSRPGQGLNEQYF.

The chain joins TRBV2 to TRBJ1-1; 7 bases are shared with TRBD1. Germline V gene data show CDR1 as SNHLY and CDR2 as FYNNEI. This CDR3 comprises 13 residues. The junction had 6 bases not matched to a gene; V was cut back by 9 bases and J by 2 bases. The CDR3 region has the DNA TGTGCCAGGTCGACAGGGATAAACACTGAAGCTTTCTTT. Translated, it gives CARSTGINTEAFF.

The rearrangement links TRBV12-3 or TRBV12-4 to TRBJ2-7; 9 bases match TRBD2. The V gene end was trimmed by 8 bases and the J gene end by 5 bases; junction bases not matched to a gene: 7. There are 13 residues in the CDR3. The CDR3 sequence is CASAGTSSNEQYF. The CDR3 nucleotides are TGTGCCAGCGCCGGGACTAGCAGTAACGAGCAGTACTTC.

This clonotype has just a few counts. This could be a read error, since a much larger clone is one nucleotide away. V usage is TRBV2 and J usage is TRBJ2-3; 9 positions match TRBD2. The CDR3 is 16 residues long. Germline CDR1 is SNHLY and CDR2 is FYNNEI. This CDR3 reads CTSSPLAGHLEDTQYF. CDR3 bases: TGTACCAGCAGTCCCCTAGCGGGACACCTTGAGGATACGCAGTATTTT.

This clonotype was counted between two and nine times. The rearrangement links TRBV29-1 to TRBJ2-7; 7 nucleotides agree with TRBD1. The ends lost 2 bases at V and 2 bases at J; junction bases unmatched: 6. Looked up from germline, CDR1 is SQVTM and CDR2 is ANQGSEA. This CDR3 has 14 residues. This CDR3 reads CSVELGQGAYEQYF. CDR3 sequence (DNA): TGCAGCGTTGAATTAGGGCAGGGGGCCTACGAGCAGTACTTC.

This clonotype was recorded a few times. The chain links TRBV28 to TRBJ2-1; 8 nucleotides agree with TRBD2. The germline gives CDR1 MDHEN, CDR2 SYDVKM. V lost 3 bases and J lost 4; bases outside the gene matches: 5. The CDR3 runs 15 residues. CDR3 nucleotide sequence: TGTGCCAGCAGTTTGCCGGGACTAGAGTACAATGAGCAGTTCTTC. This translates into CASSLPGLEYNEQFF.

At least ten counts were recorded for this clonotype. The chain combines TRBV6-1 with TRBJ2-1, with 10 bases aligning to TRBD2. Germline V gives CDR1 MNHNS, CDR2 SASEGT. V lost 2 bases, J lost 4 bases, and 2 bases stayed unmatched. This CDR3 comprises 15 residues. The CDR3 sequence is CASSEKLAGYNEQFF. CDR3 DNA: TGTGCCAGCAGTGAAAAACTAGCGGGGTACAATGAGCAGTTCTTC.

This clonotype was detected ten times or more. The chain joins TRBV29-1 to TRBJ2-1, with 14 bases matching TRBD2. This CDR3 comprises 14 residues. Germline CDR1 is SQVTM and CDR2 is ANQGSEA. With V trimmed by 5 bases and J by 7 bases, 4 bases remained unmatched. The chain's CDR3 is CSVPGLAGGNEQFF. The CDR3 DNA sequence: TGCAGCGTTCCCGGACTAGCGGGAGGTAATGAGCAGTTCTTC.

Ten or more counts support this clonotype. This sequence joins TRBV24-1 and TRBJ2-1; D not resolved. CDR3 length equals 16 residues. V lost 2 bases, J lost 2 bases, and 12 bases lay in between. CDR1 is KGHDR and CDR2 is SFDVKD in the germline V gene. The DNA for the CDR3 is TGTGCCACCAGTGATTCCGTCCAGCGAGCCTACAATGAGCAGTTCTTC. Its translation: CATSDSVQRAYNEQFF.

Only a few counts were recorded for this clonotype. The V call is TRBV28, the J call TRBJ2-2; D unclear. The CDR3 runs 15 residues. V lost 1 base and J lost 1, with 7 bases in between. Germline loops: CDR1 MDHEN, CDR2 SYDVKM. CDR3 amino acids: CASSLLVQNTGELFF. The CDR3 coding sequence is TGTGCCAGCAGTTTATTGGTTCAGAACACCGGGGAGCTGTTTTTT. Full variable domain (rest looked up from reference TRBV28 and TRBJ2-2): DVKVTQSSRYLVKRTGEKVFLECVQDMDHENMFWYRQDPGLGLRLIYFSYDVKMKEKGDIPEGYSVSREKKERFSLILESASTNQTSMYLCASSLLVQNTGELFFGEGSRLTVL.

The gene calls are TRBV7-8 and TRBJ2-1, with 8 bases that match TRBD2. The J segment lost 7 bases and the V segment lost 3 bases, leaving 8 bases of the junction unmatched. Germline V gives CDR1 SGHVS, CDR2 FQNEAQ. The CDR3 runs to 15 residues. The CDR3 is CASSFSGRGSNEQFF. Here the CDR3 DNA reads TGTGCCAGCAGCTTTTCCGGGAGGGGTAGTAATGAGCAGTTCTTC.

This clonotype has ten or more counts. This rearrangement joins TRBV5-1 to TRBJ1-1; D is uncertain. With 0 bases removed from V and 7 bases from J, the gap between germline ends came to 13 bases. Per the germline V gene, CDR1 is SGHRS and CDR2 is YFSETQ. The CDR3 runs to 14 residues. CDR3 region: CASSLDTGVDEAFF. CDR3 DNA: TGCGCCAGCAGCTTGGACACCGGGGTGGATGAAGCTTTCTTT.

This clonotype was counted many times. J is TRBJ2-1 and V is TRBV28; possible D gene TRBD1, 5 bases. The CDR3 spans 15 residues. Germline CDR1 is MDHEN and CDR2 is SYDVKM. With 1 base removed from V and 1 base from J, the gap between germline ends came to 8 bases. The CDR3 loop reads CASSLSQASYNEQFF. The CDR3 DNA follows: TGTGCCAGCAGTTTATCACAGGCGTCCTACAATGAGCAGTTCTTC.

In the case of this clonotype: One end of the junction is discordant with germline, which a read error may explain. The chain combines TRBV12-3 or TRBV12-4 with TRBJ2-3; D may be TRBD2 (6 bases). The CDR3 totals 13 residues. The CDR3 region has the DNA TGTGCCCGCAGGAGGGTTCGCGCAGATACGCAGTATTTT. Translating gives CARRRVRADTQYF.

This clonotype appeared a few times. The rearrangement links TRBV24-1 to TRBJ2-2, with D possibly being TRBD1 (6 bases). Trimming stripped 6 bases from V and 2 bases from J, with 9 bases between. This CDR3 has 14 amino acids. The germline V gene has CDR1 KGHDR and CDR2 SFDVKD. The CDR3, as DNA: TGTGCCACCAGTAGGGGACAAAACACCGGGGAGCTGTTTTTT. This translates into CATSRGQNTGELFF.

The count of this clonotype is one. The rearrangement joins TRBV6-5 to TRBJ1-1; a possible D gene is TRBD1 (6 bases). The germline V gene encodes CDR1 MNHEY and CDR2 SVGAGI. V lost 4 bases, J lost 4 bases, and 13 bases lay in between. The CDR3 is 14 residues long. The CDR3 here is CASSSLGGPTEAFF. CDR3 sequence (DNA): TGTGCCAGCAGTTCCCTTGGGGGGCCCACTGAAGCTTTCTTT.

This clonotype was observed a few times. V gene TRBV18 combines with J gene TRBJ2-7, with 9 bases that match TRBD2. The CDR3 is made up of 16 amino acids. Trimming removed 3 bases from V and 2 bases from J; junction bases left unmatched: 8. CDR1 and CDR2 from the germline V gene are KGHSH and LQKENI. CDR3 loop: CASSPDQGLATYEQYF. The CDR3 DNA follows: TGTGCCAGCTCACCTGATCAAGGACTAGCGACCTACGAGCAGTACTTC. Complete variable domain (other parts from reference TRBV18 and TRBJ2-7): NAGVMQNPRHLVRRRGQEARLRCSPMKGHSHVYWYRQLPEEGLKFMVYLQKENIIDESGMPKERFSAEFPKEGPSILRIQQVVRGDSAAYFCASSPDQGLATYEQYFGPGTRLTVT.

There are a few counts of this clonotype. The rearrangement links TRBV20-1 to TRBJ2-7; 11 bases fit TRBD2. This CDR3 is 17 amino acids long. V trimming: 0 bases; J trimming: 1 base; junction bases outside the gene matches: 8. The germline CDR1 and CDR2 sequences are DFQATT and SNEGSKA (reference sequence). The CDR3 reads CSARDLTSGKWSYEQYF. The CDR3 region has the DNA TGCAGTGCTAGAGATCTGACTAGCGGGAAATGGTCCTACGAGCAGTACTTC.